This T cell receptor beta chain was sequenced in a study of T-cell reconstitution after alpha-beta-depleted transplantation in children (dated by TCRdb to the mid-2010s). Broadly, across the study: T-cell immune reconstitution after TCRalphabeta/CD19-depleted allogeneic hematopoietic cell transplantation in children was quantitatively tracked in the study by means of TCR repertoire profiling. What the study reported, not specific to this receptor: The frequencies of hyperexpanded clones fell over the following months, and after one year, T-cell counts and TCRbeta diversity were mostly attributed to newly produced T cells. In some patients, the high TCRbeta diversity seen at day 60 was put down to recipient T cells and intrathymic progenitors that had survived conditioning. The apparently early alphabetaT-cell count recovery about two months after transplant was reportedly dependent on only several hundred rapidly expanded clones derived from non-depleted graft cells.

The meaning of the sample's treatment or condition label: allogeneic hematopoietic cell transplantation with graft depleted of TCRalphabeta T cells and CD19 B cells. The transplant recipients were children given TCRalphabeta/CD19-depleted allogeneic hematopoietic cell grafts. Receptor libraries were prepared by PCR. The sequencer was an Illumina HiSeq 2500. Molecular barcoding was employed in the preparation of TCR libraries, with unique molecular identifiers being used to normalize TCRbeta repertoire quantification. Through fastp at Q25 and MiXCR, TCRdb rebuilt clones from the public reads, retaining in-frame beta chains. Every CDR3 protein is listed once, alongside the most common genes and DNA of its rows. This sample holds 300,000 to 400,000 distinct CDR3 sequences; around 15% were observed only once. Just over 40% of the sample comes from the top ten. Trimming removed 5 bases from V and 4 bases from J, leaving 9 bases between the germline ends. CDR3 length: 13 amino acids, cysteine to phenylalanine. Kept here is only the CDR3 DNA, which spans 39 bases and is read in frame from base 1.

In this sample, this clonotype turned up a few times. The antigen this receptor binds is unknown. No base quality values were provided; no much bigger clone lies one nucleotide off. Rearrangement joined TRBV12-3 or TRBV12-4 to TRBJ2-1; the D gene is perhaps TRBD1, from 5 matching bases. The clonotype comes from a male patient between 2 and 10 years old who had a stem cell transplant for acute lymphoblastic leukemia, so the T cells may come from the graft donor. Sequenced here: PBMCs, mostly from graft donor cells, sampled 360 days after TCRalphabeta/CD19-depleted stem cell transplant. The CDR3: CASSQTEYNEQFF. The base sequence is TGTGCCAGCAGTCAGACAGAATACAATGAGCAGTTCTTC.